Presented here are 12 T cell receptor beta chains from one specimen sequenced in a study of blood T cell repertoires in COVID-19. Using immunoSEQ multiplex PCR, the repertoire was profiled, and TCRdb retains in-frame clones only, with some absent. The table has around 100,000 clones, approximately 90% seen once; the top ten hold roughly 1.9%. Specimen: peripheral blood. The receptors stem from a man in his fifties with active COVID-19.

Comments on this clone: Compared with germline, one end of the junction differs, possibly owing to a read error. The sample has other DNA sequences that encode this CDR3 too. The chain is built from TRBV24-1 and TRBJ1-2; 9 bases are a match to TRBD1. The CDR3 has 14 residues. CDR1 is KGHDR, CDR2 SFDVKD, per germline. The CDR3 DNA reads TGCGCCACCAGTGATCCTGACAGGGGGTATGGCTACACCTTC. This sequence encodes CATSDPDRGYGYTF.

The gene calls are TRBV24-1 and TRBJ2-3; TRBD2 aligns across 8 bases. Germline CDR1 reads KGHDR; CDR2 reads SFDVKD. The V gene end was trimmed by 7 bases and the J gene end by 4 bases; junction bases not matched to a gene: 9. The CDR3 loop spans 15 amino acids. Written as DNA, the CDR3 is TGTGCCACCAGCCCCCTAAGCGGGAGTTCAGATACGCAGTATTTT. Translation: CATSPLSGSSDTQYF.

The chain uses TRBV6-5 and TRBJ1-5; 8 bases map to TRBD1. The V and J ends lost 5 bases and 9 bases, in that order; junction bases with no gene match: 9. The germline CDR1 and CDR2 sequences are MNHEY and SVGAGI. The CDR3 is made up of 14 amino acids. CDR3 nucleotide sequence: TGTGCCAGCAGTCCCGGGACAGGCGGTCGGCCCCAGCATTTT. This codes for CASSPGTGGRPQHF.

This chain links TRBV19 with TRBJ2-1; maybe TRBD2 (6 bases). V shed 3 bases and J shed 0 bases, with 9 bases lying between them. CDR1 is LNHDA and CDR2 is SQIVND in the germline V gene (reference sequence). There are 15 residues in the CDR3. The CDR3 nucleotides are TGTGCCAGTAGTATCCCGGGAGTCTCCTACAATGAGCAGTTCTTC. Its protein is CASSIPGVSYNEQFF.

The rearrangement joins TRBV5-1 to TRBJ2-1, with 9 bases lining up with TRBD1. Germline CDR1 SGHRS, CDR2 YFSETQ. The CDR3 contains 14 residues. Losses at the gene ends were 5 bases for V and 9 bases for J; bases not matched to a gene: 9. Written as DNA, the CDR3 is TGCGCCAGCAGGTGGGCCGGGACAGGGCGTGAGCAGTTCTTC. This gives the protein CASRWAGTGREQFF.

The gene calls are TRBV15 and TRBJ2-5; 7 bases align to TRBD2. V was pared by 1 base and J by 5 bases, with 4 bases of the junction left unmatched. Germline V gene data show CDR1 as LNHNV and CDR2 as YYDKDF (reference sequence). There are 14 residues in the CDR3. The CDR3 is CATSRGGGWETQYF. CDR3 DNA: TGTGCCACCAGCAGAGGCGGGGGATGGGAGACCCAGTACTTC.

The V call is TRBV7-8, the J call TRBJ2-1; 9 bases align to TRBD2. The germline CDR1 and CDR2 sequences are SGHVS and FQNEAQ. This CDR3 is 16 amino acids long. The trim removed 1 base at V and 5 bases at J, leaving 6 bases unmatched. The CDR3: CASSLGLPSGNNEQFF. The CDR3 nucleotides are TGTGCCAGCAGCTTAGGGTTGCCTAGCGGGAACAATGAGCAGTTCTTC. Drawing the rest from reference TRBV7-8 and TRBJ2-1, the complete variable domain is GAGVSQSPRYKVAKRGQDVALRCDPISGHVSLFWYQQALGQGPEFLTYFQNEAQLDKSGLPSDRFFAERPEGSVSTLKIQRTQQEDSAVYLCASSLGLPSGNNEQFFGPGTRLTVL.

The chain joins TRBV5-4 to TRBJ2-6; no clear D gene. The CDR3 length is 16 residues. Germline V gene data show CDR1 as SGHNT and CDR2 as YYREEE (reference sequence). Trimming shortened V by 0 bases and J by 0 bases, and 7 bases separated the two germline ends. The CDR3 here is CASSLGSGSGANVLTF. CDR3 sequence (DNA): TGTGCCAGCAGCTTGGGGTCAGGCTCTGGGGCCAACGTCCTGACTTTC. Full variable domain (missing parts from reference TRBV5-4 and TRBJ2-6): ETGVTQSPTHLIKTRGQQVTLRCSSQSGHNTVSWYQQALGQGPQFIFQYYREEENGRGNFPPRFSGLQFPNYSSELNVNALELDDSALYLCASSLGSGSGANVLTFGAGSRLTVL.

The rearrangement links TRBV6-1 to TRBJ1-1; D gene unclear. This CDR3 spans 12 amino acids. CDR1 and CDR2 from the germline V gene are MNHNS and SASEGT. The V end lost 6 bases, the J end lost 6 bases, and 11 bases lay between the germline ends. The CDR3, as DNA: TGTGCCAGCAGCCACGAGGTAGCTGAAGCTTTCTTT. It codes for CASSHEVAEAFF.

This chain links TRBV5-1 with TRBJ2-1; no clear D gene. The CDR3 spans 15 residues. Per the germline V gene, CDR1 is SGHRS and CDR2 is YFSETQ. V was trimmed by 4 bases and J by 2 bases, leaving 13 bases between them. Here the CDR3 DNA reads TGCGCCAGCAGCCCTAACCCGCTGACCTACAATGAGCAGTTCTTC. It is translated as CASSPNPLTYNEQFF.

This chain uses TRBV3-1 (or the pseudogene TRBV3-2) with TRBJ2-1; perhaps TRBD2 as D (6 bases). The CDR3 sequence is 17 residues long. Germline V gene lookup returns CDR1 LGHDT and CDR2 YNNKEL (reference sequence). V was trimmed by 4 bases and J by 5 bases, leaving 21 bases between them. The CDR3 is CASSPFSGAGRHNEQFF. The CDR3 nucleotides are TGTGCCAGCAGCCCCTTCTCCGGAGCGGGTCGCCACAATGAGCAGTTCTTC.

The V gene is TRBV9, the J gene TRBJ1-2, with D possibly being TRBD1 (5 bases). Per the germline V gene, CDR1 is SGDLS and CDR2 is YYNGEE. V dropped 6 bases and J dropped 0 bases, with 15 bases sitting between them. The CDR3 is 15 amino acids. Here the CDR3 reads CASTRLTESNYGYTF. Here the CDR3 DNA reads TGTGCCAGCACCCGCCTGACAGAATCTAACTATGGCTACACCTTC. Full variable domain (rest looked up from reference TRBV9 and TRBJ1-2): DSGVTQTPKHLITATGQRVTLRCSPRSGDLSVYWYQQSLDQGLQFLIQYYNGEERAKGNILERFSAQQFPDLHSELNLSSLELGDSALYFCASTRLTESNYGYTFGSGTRLTVV.